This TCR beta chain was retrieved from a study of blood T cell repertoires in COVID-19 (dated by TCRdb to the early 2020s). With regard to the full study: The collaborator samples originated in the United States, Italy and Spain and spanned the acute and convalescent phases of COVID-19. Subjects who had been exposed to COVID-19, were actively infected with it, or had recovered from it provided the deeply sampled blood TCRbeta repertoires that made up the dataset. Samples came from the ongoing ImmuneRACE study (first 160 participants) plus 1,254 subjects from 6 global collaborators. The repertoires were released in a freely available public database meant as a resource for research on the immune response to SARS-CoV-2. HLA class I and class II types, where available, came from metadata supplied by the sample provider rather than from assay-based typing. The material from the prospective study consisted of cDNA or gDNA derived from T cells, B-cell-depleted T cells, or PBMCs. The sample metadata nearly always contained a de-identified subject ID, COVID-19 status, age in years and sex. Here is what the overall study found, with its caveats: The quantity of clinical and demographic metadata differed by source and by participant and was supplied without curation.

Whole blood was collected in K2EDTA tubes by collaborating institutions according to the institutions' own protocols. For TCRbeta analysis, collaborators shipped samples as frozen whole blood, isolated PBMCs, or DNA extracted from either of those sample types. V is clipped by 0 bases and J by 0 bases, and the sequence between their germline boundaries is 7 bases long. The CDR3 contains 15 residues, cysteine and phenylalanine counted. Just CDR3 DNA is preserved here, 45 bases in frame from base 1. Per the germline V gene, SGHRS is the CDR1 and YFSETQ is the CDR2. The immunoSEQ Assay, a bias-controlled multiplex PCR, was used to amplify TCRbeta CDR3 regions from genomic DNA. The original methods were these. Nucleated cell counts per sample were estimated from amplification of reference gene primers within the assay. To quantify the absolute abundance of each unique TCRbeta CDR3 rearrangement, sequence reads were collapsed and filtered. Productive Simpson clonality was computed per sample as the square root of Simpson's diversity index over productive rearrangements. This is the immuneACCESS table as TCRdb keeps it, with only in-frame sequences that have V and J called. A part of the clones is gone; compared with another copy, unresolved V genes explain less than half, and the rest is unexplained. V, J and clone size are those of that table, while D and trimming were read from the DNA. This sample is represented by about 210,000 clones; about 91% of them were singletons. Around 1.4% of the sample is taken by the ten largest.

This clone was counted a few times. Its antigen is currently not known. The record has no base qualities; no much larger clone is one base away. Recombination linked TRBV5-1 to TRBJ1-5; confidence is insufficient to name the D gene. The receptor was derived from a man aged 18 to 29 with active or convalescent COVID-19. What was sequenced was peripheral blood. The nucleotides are TGCGCCAGCAGCTTGGATCCCTATAGCAATCAGCCCCAGCATTTT. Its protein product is CASSLDPYSNQPQHF.